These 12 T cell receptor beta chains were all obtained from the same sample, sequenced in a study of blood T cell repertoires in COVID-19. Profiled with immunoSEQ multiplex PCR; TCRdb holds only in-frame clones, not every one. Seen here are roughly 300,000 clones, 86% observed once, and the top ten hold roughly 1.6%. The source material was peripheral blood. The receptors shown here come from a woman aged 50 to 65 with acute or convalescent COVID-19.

The DNA for the CDR3 is TGTGCCACCAGCAGAGAGGGCCCCGTGGGCATTCAGTACTTC. It translates to CATSREGPVGIQYF. The rearrangement joins TRBV15 to TRBJ2-4; D gene ambiguous. Trimming took off 0 bases at V and 9 bases at J, with 12 bases between the two ends. Germline CDR1 is LNHNV and CDR2 is YYDKDF (reference sequence). The CDR3 covers 14 residues.

This CDR3 is CASSSNRQNTGELFF. The CDR3 DNA sequence: TGTGCCAGCAGTTCGAACAGGCAAAACACCGGGGAGCTGTTTTTT. The J gene is TRBJ2-2, the V gene TRBV6-5; D is possibly TRBD1 (5 bases). The CDR3 runs 15 residues. Germline CDR1 MNHEY, CDR2 SVGAGI. With 4 bases removed from V and 2 bases from J, the gap between germline ends came to 11 bases.

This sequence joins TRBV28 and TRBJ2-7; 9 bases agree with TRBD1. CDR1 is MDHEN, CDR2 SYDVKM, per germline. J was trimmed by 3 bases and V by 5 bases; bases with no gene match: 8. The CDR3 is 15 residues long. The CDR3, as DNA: TGTGCCAGCAGTGTACAGGGGGCGGGCAACTACGAGCAGTACTTC. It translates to CASSVQGAGNYEQYF.

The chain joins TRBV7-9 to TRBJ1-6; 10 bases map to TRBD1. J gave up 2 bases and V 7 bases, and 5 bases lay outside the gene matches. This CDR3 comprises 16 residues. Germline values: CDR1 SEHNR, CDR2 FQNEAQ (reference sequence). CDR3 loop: CASTMGQGPYNSPLHF. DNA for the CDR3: TGTGCCAGCACCATGGGACAGGGGCCCTATAATTCACCCCTCCACTTT.

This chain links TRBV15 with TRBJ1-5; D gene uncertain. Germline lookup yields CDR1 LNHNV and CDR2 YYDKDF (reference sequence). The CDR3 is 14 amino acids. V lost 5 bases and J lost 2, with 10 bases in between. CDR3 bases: TGTGCCACCAGCGACAACAATGGCAATCAGCCCCAGCATTTT. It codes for CATSDNNGNQPQHF.

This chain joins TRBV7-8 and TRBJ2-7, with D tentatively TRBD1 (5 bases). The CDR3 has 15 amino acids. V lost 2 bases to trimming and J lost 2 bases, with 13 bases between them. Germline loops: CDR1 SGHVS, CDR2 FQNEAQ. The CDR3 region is CASSLIGRAPYEQYF. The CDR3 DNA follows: TGTGCCAGCAGCTTAATCGGCAGGGCCCCCTACGAGCAGTACTTC.

CDR3 in DNA: TGTGCCAGCAGTTTATGGCCCCCGAACACCGGGGAGCTGTTTTTT. This sequence encodes CASSLWPPNTGELFF. J is TRBJ2-2 and V is TRBV27, with D hard to call. Germline V gene sequence: CDR1 MNHEY, CDR2 SMNVEV (reference sequence). The CDR3 is 15 residues long. The V end was cut by 1 base, the J end by 0 bases, with 6 bases between.

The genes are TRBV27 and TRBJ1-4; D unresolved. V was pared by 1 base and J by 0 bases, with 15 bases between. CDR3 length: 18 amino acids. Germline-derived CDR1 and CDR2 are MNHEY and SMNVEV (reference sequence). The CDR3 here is CASSLWADYNATNEKLFF. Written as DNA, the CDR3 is TGTGCCAGCAGTTTATGGGCAGACTATAATGCAACTAATGAAAAACTGTTTTTT.

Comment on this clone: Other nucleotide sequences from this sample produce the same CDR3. The CDR3 loop is CASSIRDRGADTQYF. CDR3 DNA: TGTGCCAGTAGTATCCGGGACAGGGGAGCAGATACGCAGTATTTT. V usage is TRBV19 and J usage is TRBJ2-3; 10 bases are a match to TRBD1. The CDR3 consists of 15 residues. With 3 bases clipped from V and 4 bases from J, the junction kept 4 bases outside the gene matches. Per germline, CDR1 LNHDA and CDR2 SQIVND (reference sequence).

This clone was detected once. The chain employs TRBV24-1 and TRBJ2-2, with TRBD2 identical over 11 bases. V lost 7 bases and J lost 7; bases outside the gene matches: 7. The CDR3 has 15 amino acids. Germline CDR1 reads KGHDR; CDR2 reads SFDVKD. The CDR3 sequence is CATSETSGRFGELFF. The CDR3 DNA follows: TGTGCCACCAGCGAAACTAGCGGGAGATTCGGGGAGCTGTTTTTT.

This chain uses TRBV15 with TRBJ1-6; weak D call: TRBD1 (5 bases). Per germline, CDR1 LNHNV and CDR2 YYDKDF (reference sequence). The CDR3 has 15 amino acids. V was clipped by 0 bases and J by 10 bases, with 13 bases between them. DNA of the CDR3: TGTGCCACCAGCAGAGACAGGGTACCAGGGTCACCCCTCCACTTT. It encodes CATSRDRVPGSPLHF.

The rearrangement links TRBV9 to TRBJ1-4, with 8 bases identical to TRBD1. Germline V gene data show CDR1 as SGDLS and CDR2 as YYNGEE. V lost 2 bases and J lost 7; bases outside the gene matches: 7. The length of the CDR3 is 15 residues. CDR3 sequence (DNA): TGTGCCAGCAGCGTTGACAGGGGCCCCACTGAAAAACTGTTTTTT. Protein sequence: CASSVDRGPTEKLFF. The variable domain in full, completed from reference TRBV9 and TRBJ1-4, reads DSGVTQTPKHLITATGQRVTLRCSPRSGDLSVYWYQQSLDQGLQFLIQYYNGEERAKGNILERFSAQQFPDLHSELNLSSLELGDSALYFCASSVDRGPTEKLFFGSGTQLSVL.